This TCR beta chain was retrieved from a study of T cell repertoires in cytomegalovirus infection. Turning to the study itself: TCR beta signatures that were public indicated CMV infection and matching HLA type.

MiXCR was run by TCRdb on the reads, yielding one entry per CDR3 protein. The repertoire consists of 250,000 to 400,000 distinct CDR3 sequences, with roughly 25% occurring once and the leading ten covering 13%. This clonotype has at least ten counts. Its antigen is unidentified. V lost 6 bases and J 0 bases, leaving 15 bases between the germline ends. The germline V gene encodes CDR1 KGHSH and CDR2 LQKENI. This CDR3 is built from 16 residues. The sample in question was cultured PBMCs, obtained from culture after CMV antigen stimulation. The sequence was obtained from a human donor in good health (CMV status not recorded). Some clones in this sample may be carry-over from other donors' samples. This rearrangement joins TRBV18 to TRBJ1-3, with D perhaps matching TRBD1 (6 bases). For the CDR3, the DNA is TGTGCCAGCTCGGCCAACAGGGTAACCTCTGGAAACACCATATATTTT. It is translated as CASSANRVTSGNTIYF.